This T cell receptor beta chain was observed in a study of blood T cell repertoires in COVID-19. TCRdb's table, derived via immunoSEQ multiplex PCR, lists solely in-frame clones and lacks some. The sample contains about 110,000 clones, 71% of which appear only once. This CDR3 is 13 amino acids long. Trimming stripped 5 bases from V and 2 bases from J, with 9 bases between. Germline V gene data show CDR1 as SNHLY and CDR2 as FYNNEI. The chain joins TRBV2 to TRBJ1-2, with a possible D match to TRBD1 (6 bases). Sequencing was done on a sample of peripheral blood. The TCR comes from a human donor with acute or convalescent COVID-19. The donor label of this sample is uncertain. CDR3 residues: CASSSTGNYGYTF. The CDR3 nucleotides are TGTGCCAGCAGTTCAACAGGGAACTATGGCTACACCTTC.